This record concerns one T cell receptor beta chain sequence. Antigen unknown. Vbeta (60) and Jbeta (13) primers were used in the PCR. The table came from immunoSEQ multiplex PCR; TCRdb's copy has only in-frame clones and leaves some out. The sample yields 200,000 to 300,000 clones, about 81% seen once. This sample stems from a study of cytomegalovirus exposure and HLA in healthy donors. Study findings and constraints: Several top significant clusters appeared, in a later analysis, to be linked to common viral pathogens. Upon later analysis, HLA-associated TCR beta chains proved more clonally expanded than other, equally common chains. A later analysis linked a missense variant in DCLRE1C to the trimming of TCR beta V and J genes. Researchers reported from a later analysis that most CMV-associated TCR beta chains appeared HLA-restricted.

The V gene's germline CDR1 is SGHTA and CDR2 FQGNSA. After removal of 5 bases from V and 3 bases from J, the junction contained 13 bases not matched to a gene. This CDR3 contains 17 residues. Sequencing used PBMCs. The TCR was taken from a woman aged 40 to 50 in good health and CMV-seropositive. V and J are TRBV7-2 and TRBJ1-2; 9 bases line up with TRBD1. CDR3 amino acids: CASSPGPGTGSYYGYTF. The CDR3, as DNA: TGTGCCAGCAGCCCCGGACCCGGGACAGGGTCCTACTATGGCTACACCTTC.